These T cell receptor beta chains were read from a single sample in a study of siplizumab effects on memory and regulatory T cells. The method was immunoSEQ multiplex PCR; TCRdb's version includes in-frame clones alone and lacks a portion of them. The table has about 94,000 clones, approximately 95% seen once. What was sequenced was non-Treg CD4+ T cells sorted from blood. These receptors were collected from a human donor in good health. Each CDR3 is given with its conserved first and last residue. D genes are given only for firm matches. Clone size is shown for a subset of rows, as once, few, many or a class of expanded clone.

CDR3 DNA: TGCGCCAGCAGCCATACTAGCCTCACAGATACGCAGTATTTT
CDR3 protein: CASSHTSLTDTQYF
J gene: TRBJ2-3
V gene: TRBV4-1
clone size: .
D gene: .

CDR3 DNA: TGTGCCAGCAGCTTATCAGGGGTAGACACTGAAGCTTTCTTT
CDR3 protein: CASSLSGVDTEAFF
J gene: TRBJ1-1
V gene: TRBV7-3
clone size: .
D gene: .

CDR3 DNA: TGTGCCAGCAGCACTTTCAGGGGACATGGCTACACCTTC
CDR3 protein: CASSTFRGHGYTF
J gene: TRBJ1-2
V gene: TRBV7-2
clone size: .
D gene: .

CDR3 DNA: TGTGCCAGCAGCACTACCGGGACTAGCTTGCAGTACTTC
CDR3 protein: CASSTTGTSLQYF
J gene: TRBJ2-7
V gene: TRBV9
clone size: once
D gene: TRBD2

CDR3 DNA: TGTGCCAGTACCCCTCGGCGGGTCAGCTCCTACAATGAGCAGTTCTTC
CDR3 protein: CASTPRRVSSYNEQFF
J gene: TRBJ2-1
V gene: TRBV19
clone size: .
D gene: .

CDR3 DNA: TGTGCCAGCAGACCCCAAGGACAGCTCGGGGGCTACACCTTC
CDR3 protein: CASRPQGQLGGYTF
J gene: TRBJ1-2
V gene: TRBV6-5
clone size: .
D gene: .

CDR3 DNA: TGTGCCAGCAGCTTTTCAGATACGCAGTATTTT
CDR3 protein: CASSFSDTQYF
J gene: TRBJ2-3
V gene: TRBV7-8
clone size: .
D gene: .

CDR3 DNA: TGTGCCAGCAGCTTAGTGACTAGCGGGAGACACGGAAACATTCAGTACTTC
CDR3 protein: CASSLVTSGRHGNIQYF
J gene: TRBJ2-4
V gene: TRBV11-3
clone size: .
D gene: TRBD2

CDR3 DNA: TGCGCCAGCAGCTTCCTGGACAGGGGGCGATCTCTTACCTACGAGCAGTACTTC
CDR3 protein: CASSFLDRGRSLTYEQYF
J gene: TRBJ2-7
V gene: TRBV5-1
clone size: .
D gene: TRBD1

CDR3 DNA: TGTGCCAGCAGCTTAGCGACGGGAGTAGGAGCAGATACGCAGTATTTT
CDR3 protein: CASSLATGVGADTQYF
J gene: TRBJ2-3
V gene: TRBV7-2
clone size: .
D gene: .

CDR3 DNA: TGTGCCAGCAGCGTAGATGGCAGGGTAACTGCTGGCTACACCTTC
CDR3 protein: CASSVDGRVTAGYTF
J gene: TRBJ1-2
V gene: TRBV9
clone size: .
D gene: .

CDR3 DNA: TGTGCCAGCAGCCAAGATGGCCTAGCCCGGGGTGAGCAGTTCTTC
CDR3 protein: CASSQDGLARGEQFF
J gene: TRBJ2-1
V gene: TRBV4-2
clone size: once
D gene: .

CDR3 DNA: TGTGCCAGCCGGGATGAGCAGTTCTTC
CDR3 protein: CASRDEQFF
J gene: TRBJ2-1
V gene: TRBV9
clone size: .
D gene: .

CDR3 DNA: TGTGCCAGCAGCGACACCGGGACAGGGGTCGGGGATACGCAGTATTTT
CDR3 protein: CASSDTGTGVGDTQYF
J gene: TRBJ2-3
V gene: TRBV9
clone size: .
D gene: TRBD1

CDR3 DNA: TGTGCCAGCAGTCCCGGGACAGGGGGTAGGATGAGTTTCTTT
CDR3 protein: CASSPGTGGRMSFF
J gene: TRBJ1-1
V gene: TRBV6-5
clone size: once
D gene: TRBD1

CDR3 DNA: TGTGCCAGCAGTACGACAGGGGGCTCTGGAAACACCATATATTTT
CDR3 protein: CASSTTGGSGNTIYF
J gene: TRBJ1-3
V gene: TRBV6-6
clone size: .
D gene: TRBD1

CDR3 DNA: TGTGCCAGCAGCGTAGCAGCGGGGGGGCCCGGCGGGGAGCTGTTTTTT
CDR3 protein: CASSVAAGGPGGELFF
J gene: TRBJ2-2
V gene: TRBV9
clone size: .
D gene: TRBD2

CDR3 DNA: TGTCCCGACCCCCCTAACTATGGCTACACCTTC
CDR3 protein: CPDPPNYGYTF
J gene: TRBJ1-2
V gene: TRBV10-3
clone size: .
D gene: .

CDR3 DNA: TGTGCCAGCAGCGTAGCCAGCGGGAGCTACGAGCAGTACTTC
CDR3 protein: CASSVASGSYEQYF
J gene: TRBJ2-7
V gene: TRBV5-4
clone size: once
D gene: TRBD2

CDR3 DNA: TGTGCCATCCGTCTTGGCGGGATGGCAGATACGCAGTATTTT
CDR3 protein: CAIRLGGMADTQYF
J gene: TRBJ2-3
V gene: TRBV10-3
clone size: .
D gene: .

CDR3 DNA: TGTGCCTGGAGTACCGGGGCGCCTGGGGCCAACGTCCTGACTTTC
CDR3 protein: CAWSTGAPGANVLTF
J gene: TRBJ2-6
V gene: TRBV30
clone size: .
D gene: .

CDR3 DNA: TGTGCCATCGAAGCGGGAAGAGCAGATACGCAGTATTTT
CDR3 protein: CAIEAGRADTQYF
J gene: TRBJ2-3
V gene: TRBV10-3
clone size: .
D gene: TRBD2

CDR3 DNA: TGTGCCAGCACCGAAAGGACAGCCGGAAACACCATATATTTT
CDR3 protein: CASTERTAGNTIYF
J gene: TRBJ1-3
V gene: TRBV6-1
clone size: .
D gene: .

CDR3 DNA: TGCGCCAGCAGCACCCGGGACAGATCCTACGAGCAGTACTTC
CDR3 protein: CASSTRDRSYEQYF
J gene: TRBJ2-7
V gene: TRBV5-1
clone size: .
D gene: TRBD1

CDR3 DNA: TGTGCCAGCAGCTCACGTGGGCTAAAGAACACTGAAGCTTTCTTT
CDR3 protein: CASSSRGLKNTEAFF
J gene: TRBJ1-1
V gene: TRBV5-6
clone size: .
D gene: .

CDR3 DNA: TGTGCCAGCAGCTTAGCGGCCGGGTTACCAAATTCACCCCTCCACTTT
CDR3 protein: CASSLAAGLPNSPLHF
J gene: TRBJ1-6
V gene: TRBV7-9
clone size: .
D gene: .

CDR3 DNA: TGCGCCAGCAGCTTGGAGAGACAGGGACGGTCACCCCTCCACTTT
CDR3 protein: CASSLERQGRSPLHF
J gene: TRBJ1-6
V gene: TRBV5-1
clone size: .
D gene: TRBD1

CDR3 DNA: TGTGCCAGCAGTGCAGGGACTAGCGCTTACACCGGGGAGCTGTTTTTT
CDR3 protein: CASSAGTSAYTGELFF
J gene: TRBJ2-2
V gene: TRBV6-1
clone size: .
D gene: TRBD2

CDR3 DNA: TGTGCCAGCAGCTTAGCAGCGGGCCTTCCCCATGAGCAGTTCTTC
CDR3 protein: CASSLAAGLPHEQFF
J gene: TRBJ2-1
V gene: TRBV7-2
clone size: .
D gene: .

CDR3 DNA: TGCGCCAGCAGCTTGGAGGTGGGGGACACTGAAGCTTTCTTT
CDR3 protein: CASSLEVGDTEAFF
J gene: TRBJ1-1
V gene: TRBV5-1
clone size: .
D gene: .

CDR3 DNA: TGTGCCAGCAGGGAAGCGAGAAACTACAATGAGCAGTTCTTC
CDR3 protein: CASREARNYNEQFF
J gene: TRBJ2-1
V gene: TRBV6-5
clone size: .
D gene: .

CDR3 DNA: TGTGCCACCAGCGGAGACGCTTCCGGGGGGGGAGGGATCTCCTACGAGCAGTACTTC
CDR3 protein: CATSGDASGGGGISYEQYF
J gene: TRBJ2-7
V gene: TRBV15
clone size: .
D gene: TRBD2

CDR3 DNA: TGTGCCAGCAGCGTGGGCGGACAGGGGTACACCGGGGAGCTGTTTTTT
CDR3 protein: CASSVGGQGYTGELFF
J gene: TRBJ2-2
V gene: TRBV9
clone size: .
D gene: TRBD1

CDR3 DNA: TGTGCCTGGAGTCCACAGGTTTATGGCTACACCTTC
CDR3 protein: CAWSPQVYGYTF
J gene: TRBJ1-2
V gene: TRBV30
clone size: few
D gene: .

CDR3 DNA: TGTGCCAGCAACCGACAGGGAAACAATAATTCACCCCTCCACTTT
CDR3 protein: CASNRQGNNNSPLHF
J gene: TRBJ1-6
V gene: TRBV6-5
clone size: .
D gene: TRBD1

CDR3 DNA: TGTGCCAGCTGGGACGGGATGACAGATACGCAGTATTTT
CDR3 protein: CASWDGMTDTQYF
J gene: TRBJ2-3
V gene: TRBV6-1
clone size: .
D gene: .

CDR3 DNA: TGTGCCAGCAGTTGGACAGACGGCAATCAGCCCCAGCATTTT
CDR3 protein: CASSWTDGNQPQHF
J gene: TRBJ1-5
V gene: TRBV6-6
clone size: .
D gene: .

CDR3 DNA: TGTGCCAGCAATACGGGCCTTACTAACTATGGCTACACCTTC
CDR3 protein: CASNTGLTNYGYTF
J gene: TRBJ1-2
V gene: TRBV2
clone size: .
D gene: .

CDR3 DNA: TGTGCCAGCAGCCAAGGGCACGGAGAGACCCAGTACTTC
CDR3 protein: CASSQGHGETQYF
J gene: TRBJ2-5
V gene: TRBV7-3
clone size: once
D gene: .

CDR3 DNA: TGCAGCGTAGACAGGGGAGGCAACTATGGCTACACCTTC
CDR3 protein: CSVDRGGNYGYTF
J gene: TRBJ1-2
V gene: TRBV29-1
clone size: .
D gene: TRBD1

CDR3 DNA: TGTGCCAGTAGTATACGCTTGGGGAGATATGGCTACACCTTC
CDR3 protein: CASSIRLGRYGYTF
J gene: TRBJ1-2
V gene: TRBV19
clone size: .
D gene: .

CDR3 DNA: TGTGCCAGCAGCGGACGGACTAGCGGGGGAGGGGGCCAAGAGACCCAGTACTTC
CDR3 protein: CASSGRTSGGGGQETQYF
J gene: TRBJ2-5
V gene: TRBV13
clone size: .
D gene: TRBD2

CDR3 DNA: TGTGCCAGCAGCTATGGGACTAGCGGGGGGACCGGTGAGCAGTTCTTC
CDR3 protein: CASSYGTSGGTGEQFF
J gene: TRBJ2-1
V gene: TRBV9
clone size: .
D gene: TRBD2

CDR3 DNA: TGTGCCACCCCCCCGGGGCTAGCGGAAACGGAGGTGAAGACCCAGTACTTC
CDR3 protein: CATPPGLAETEVKTQYF
J gene: TRBJ2-5
V gene: TRBV7-3
clone size: .
D gene: TRBD2

CDR3 DNA: TGTGCCAGCAGCCTTGGTTGGGATCGGAACGAGCAGTACTTC
CDR3 protein: CASSLGWDRNEQYF
J gene: TRBJ2-7
V gene: TRBV5-4
clone size: .
D gene: .

CDR3 DNA: TGCGCCAGCAGCTTGGAGATCGGGGATACGCAGTATTTT
CDR3 protein: CASSLEIGDTQYF
J gene: TRBJ2-3
V gene: TRBV5-1
clone size: .
D gene: .

CDR3 DNA: TGTGCCAGCAGTTTCACGGGGGGAGAGACCCAGTACTTC
CDR3 protein: CASSFTGGETQYF
J gene: TRBJ2-5
V gene: TRBV27
clone size: .
D gene: TRBD2

CDR3 DNA: TGTGCCAGCAGTTTATGGCCCGGGGGCACTGAAGCTTTCTTT
CDR3 protein: CASSLWPGGTEAFF
J gene: TRBJ1-1
V gene: TRBV27
clone size: .
D gene: .

CDR3 DNA: TGCGCCAGCAGCCAAGACGTTGTGTCGGATGAGCAGTTCTTC
CDR3 protein: CASSQDVVSDEQFF
J gene: TRBJ2-1
V gene: TRBV4-3
clone size: .
D gene: .

CDR3 DNA: TGTGCCATCTCTTCGAGAGGCCGATACGAGCAGTACTTC
CDR3 protein: CAISSRGRYEQYF
J gene: TRBJ2-7
V gene: TRBV10-3
clone size: .
D gene: .

CDR3 DNA: TGTGCCAGCTCAGGGGACAGGAACACTGAAGCTTTCTTT
CDR3 protein: CASSGDRNTEAFF
J gene: TRBJ1-1
V gene: TRBV18
clone size: .
D gene: TRBD1

CDR3 DNA: TGTGCCAGCAGCTTAGAGGGGATGTATAGCAATCAGCCCCAGCATTTT
CDR3 protein: CASSLEGMYSNQPQHF
J gene: TRBJ1-5
V gene: TRBV7-8
clone size: .
D gene: .

CDR3 DNA: TGTGCCAGTAGTCTCATGCGGACGGTTAGCAATCAGCCCCAGCATTTT
CDR3 protein: CASSLMRTVSNQPQHF
J gene: TRBJ1-5
V gene: TRBV19
clone size: .
D gene: .

CDR3 DNA: TGCGCCAGCAGCTTGGGCAATAACTATGGCTACACCTTC
CDR3 protein: CASSLGNNYGYTF
J gene: TRBJ1-2
V gene: TRBV5-1
clone size: .
D gene: .